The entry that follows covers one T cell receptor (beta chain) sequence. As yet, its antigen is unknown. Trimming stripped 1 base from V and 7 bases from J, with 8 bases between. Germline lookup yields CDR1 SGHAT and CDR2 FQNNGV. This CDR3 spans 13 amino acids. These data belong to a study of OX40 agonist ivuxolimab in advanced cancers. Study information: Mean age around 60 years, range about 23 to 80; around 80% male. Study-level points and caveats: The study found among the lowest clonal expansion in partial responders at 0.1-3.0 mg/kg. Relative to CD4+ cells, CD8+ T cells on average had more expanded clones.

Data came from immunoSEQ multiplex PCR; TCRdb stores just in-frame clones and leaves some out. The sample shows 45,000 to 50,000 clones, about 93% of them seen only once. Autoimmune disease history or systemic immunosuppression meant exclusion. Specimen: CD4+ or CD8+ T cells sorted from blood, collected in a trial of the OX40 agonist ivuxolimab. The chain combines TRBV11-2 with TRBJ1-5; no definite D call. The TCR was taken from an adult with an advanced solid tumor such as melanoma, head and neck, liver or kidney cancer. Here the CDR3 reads CASSLGAGQPQHF. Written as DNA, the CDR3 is TGTGCCAGCAGCTTAGGAGCCGGACAGCCCCAGCATTTT.